This TCR beta chain appears in the sequencing data of a study of CD8 T cells in Susac syndrome. CDR3 length equals 15 residues. The ends were cut back, 5 bases at V and 6 bases at J, with 17 bases in the middle. Reverse transcription of roughly 0.5 to 1 ug RNA was performed with random hexamers. An immunoSEQ multiplex PCR amplified TCR beta CDR3 over 54 Vbeta and 13 Jbeta. TCRdb redid the calling of the immunoSEQ multiplex PCR reads with MiXCR, one entry per CDR3 protein. The data hold some 300,000 distinct CDR3 sequences, with approximately 85% observed a single time. The specimen sequenced was CD8+ T cells from PBMCs. The sequence derives from a human donor with multiple sclerosis. This chain links TRBV12-3 or TRBV12-4 with TRBJ1-5; D may be TRBD1 (5 bases). The CDR3 protein is CASSDLRVEGQPQHF. The CDR3 region has the DNA TGTGCCAGCAGTGACCTCAGGGTGGAGGGTCAGCCCCAGCATTTT.